The 19 T cell receptor beta chains below come from one sample, sequenced in a study of blood T cells in healthy people across ages (dated by TCRdb to about 2015). Receptors were amplified or captured by 5' RACE. The instrument given in TCRdb is Illumina HiSeq 2500. The second PCR ran for about 6 to 11 cycles and used a J-beta primer mix along with a sample-barcoded 5' primer. The raw public reads went through TCRdb reprocessing: fastp at Q25, MiXCR clone calling, in-frame beta chains kept. A single entry per CDR3 protein holds the most common genes and DNA from its merged rows. The sample table records some 1.1 million distinct CDR3 sequences; about two fifths of these occur just once. Approximately 14% of the sample belongs to the ten largest clones. The source material was blood. The source of these receptors is a man between 18 and 35 years old in good health.

This clonotype occurred a few times. This sequence joins TRBV6-5 and TRBJ1-2; D gene uncertain. CDR3 length: 13 residues. V was trimmed by 6 bases and J by 0 bases, leaving 8 bases between them. Germline loops: CDR1 MNHEY, CDR2 SVGAGI. CDR3 nucleotides: TGTGCCAGCAGATCCGGGACTAACTATGGCTACACCTTC. The encoded protein is CASRSGTNYGYTF.

This clonotype appeared a few times. This chain joins TRBV4-1 and TRBJ1-6; weak D call: TRBD1 (6 bases). This CDR3 contains 14 residues. V lost 5 bases to trimming and J lost 6 bases, with 11 bases between them. Per the germline V gene, CDR1 is MGHRA and CDR2 is YSYEKL. The CDR3 DNA sequence: TGCGCCAGCAGCGCGACAGGCCCTAATTCACCCCTCCACTTT. It specifies CASSATGPNSPLHF.

In this sample, this clonotype turned up a few times. A read error may account for a junction end that differs from germline. V gene TRBV2 combines with J gene TRBJ2-5; 7 bases fit TRBD2. Looked up from germline, CDR1 is SNHLY and CDR2 is FYNNEI. CDR3 length: 13 residues. CDR3 in amino acids: CVSTPGREETQYF. Written as DNA, the CDR3 is TGTGTCAGCACCCCAGGGAGGGAAGAGACCCAGTACTTC.

This clonotype was seen more than once but under ten times. The chain combines TRBV2 with TRBJ1-5; D not certain. Germline V gene sequence: CDR1 SNHLY, CDR2 FYNNEI. The germline V and J ends were trimmed by 6 bases and 1 base, with 10 bases remaining between them. This CDR3 comprises 14 residues. The CDR3, as DNA: TGTGCCAGCAGCCAGGAGTCAAGCAATCAGCCCCAGCATTTT. Its translation: CASSQESSNQPQHF.

This clonotype came up a few times. This chain uses TRBV29-1 with TRBJ1-2; 7 nucleotides agree with TRBD1. This CDR3 comprises 17 residues. V lost 0 bases and J lost 8; bases outside the gene matches: 18. CDR1 and CDR2 (germline): SQVTM, ANQGSEA. The CDR3 loop reads CSVEDLWGAGGLEGYTF. CDR3 nucleotide sequence: TGCAGCGTTGAAGATCTTTGGGGAGCAGGGGGGCTAGAAGGCTACACCTTC. The whole variable domain, remainder taken from reference TRBV29-1 and TRBJ1-2, is SAVISQKPSRDICQRGTSLTIQCQVDSQVTMMFWYRQQPGQSLTLIATANQGSEATYESGFVIDKFPISRPNLTFSTLTVSNMSPEDSSIYLCSVEDLWGAGGLEGYTFGSGTRLTVV.

This clonotype was detected a few times. The V call is TRBV7-9, the J call TRBJ1-2; D is undetermined. Germline V CDR1 and CDR2: SEHNR, FQNEAQ (reference sequence). V was shortened by 5 bases and J by 4 bases, with 8 bases between the two germline ends. The CDR3 loop spans 12 amino acids. The CDR3 bases are TGTGCCAGCAGCCCATACGTCTATGGCTACACCTTC. Translating gives CASSPYVYGYTF.

The chain couples TRBV30 to TRBJ1-4; 10 bases fit TRBD1. The V and J ends lost 2 bases and 8 bases, in that order; junction bases with no gene match: 8. Germline V gene sequence: CDR1 GTSNPN, CDR2 SVGIG (reference sequence). The CDR3 spans 15 residues. The CDR3 is CAWSPGQGVGEKLFF. The DNA of the CDR3 is TGTGCCTGGAGTCCAGGACAGGGGGTTGGCGAAAAACTGTTTTTT.

This clonotype was recorded at least ten times. The CDR3 region has the DNA TGCAGCGGACGTCCGGAAGACCAAGAGACCCAGTACTTC. This sequence encodes CSGRPEDQETQYF. The chain is built from TRBV29-1 and TRBJ2-5; D unclear. From germline, CDR1 is SQVTM and CDR2 ANQGSEA. The CDR3 is 13 residues long. V was clipped by 7 bases and J by 0 bases, with 12 bases between them.

The chain uses TRBV3-1 and TRBJ1-1; D is undetermined. This CDR3 region has 11 residues. The germline V and J ends were trimmed by 3 bases and 6 bases, with 5 bases remaining between them. Germline V gene sequence: CDR1 LGHDT, CDR2 YNNKEL (reference sequence). The DNA of the CDR3 is TGTGCCAGCAGCCATCGATCTGAAGCTTTCTTT. Translation: CASSHRSEAFF.

This clonotype was counted many times. The chain is built from TRBV29-1 and TRBJ1-2, with D possibly TRBD1 on 5 matching bases. V lost 0 bases and J 4 bases, leaving 15 bases between the germline ends. Germline lookup yields CDR1 SQVTM and CDR2 ANQGSEA. The CDR3 loop spans 15 amino acids. The CDR3 bases are TGCAGCGTTGAAGACCCCGGGGCTGCCCTCTATGGCTACACCTTC. It is translated as CSVEDPGAALYGYTF.

V is TRBV3-1 and J is TRBJ2-3, with D perhaps matching TRBD1 (7 bases). V was pared by 4 bases and J by 2 bases, with 13 bases between. The CDR3 is 15 amino acids. Germline CDR1 and CDR2: LGHDT and YNNKEL (reference sequence). The CDR3 spells CASSPRGVITDTQYF. The CDR3 region has the DNA TGTGCCAGCAGCCCCAGGGGGGTGATCACAGATACGCAGTATTTT.

This chain joins TRBV7-9 and TRBJ2-1, with 8 bases that match TRBD2. Germline V gene lookup returns CDR1 SEHNR and CDR2 FQNEAQ (reference sequence). The trim removed 1 base at V and 7 bases at J, leaving 12 bases unmatched. The CDR3 covers 17 residues. Here the CDR3 reads CASSLGTGGGQNNEQFF. The CDR3 nucleotides are TGTGCCAGCAGCTTAGGCACGGGGGGGGGCCAGAATAATGAGCAGTTCTTC.

With regard to this clonotype: Germline and junction disagree at one end, which may indicate a read error. The chain joins TRBV9 to TRBJ2-3, with D perhaps matching TRBD2 (7 bases). The germline V gene has CDR1 SGDLS and CDR2 YYNGEE. The CDR3 contains 15 residues. DNA for the CDR3: TGTGCCAGCAGCGTAGGAGGTGGGGGGGCAGATGCGCAGTATTTT. It yields the protein CASSVGGGGADAQYF.

The chain links TRBV4-2 to TRBJ2-5; D ambiguous. The J call may be wrong; the DNA end is better matched by TRBJ2-7. CDR3 length equals 15 residues. Germline assignment: CDR1 LGHNA and CDR2 YNFKEQ. Written as DNA, the CDR3 is TGTGCCAGCAGCCAAGTAAGTCGGCAAACCTACGAGCAGTACTTC. Translated: CASSQVSRQTYEQYF.

The chain joins TRBV12-3 or TRBV12-4 to TRBJ1-2; 10 bases map to TRBD1. After removal of 0 bases from V and 3 bases from J, the junction contained 7 bases not matched to a gene. CDR3 length equals 17 residues. The CDR3 region has the DNA TGTGCCAGCAGTTTAGCTCCCGGGACAGGGGCCTACTATGGCTACACCTTC. As protein: CASSLAPGTGAYYGYTF.

V usage is TRBV6-6 and J usage is TRBJ2-3; TRBD2 aligns across 8 bases. The CDR3 length is 16 residues. Trimming removed 3 bases from V and 7 bases from J; junction bases left unmatched: 12. CDR1 and CDR2 (germline): MNHNY, SVGAGI (reference sequence). In DNA form, the CDR3 reads TGTGCCAGCAGTTATCTTATTAGCGGGGACCGCCATACGCAGTATTTT. Encoded protein: CASSYLISGDRHTQYF.

Comments on this clonotype: Relative to the germline gene, one junction end is altered; a read error may explain this. This chain connects TRBV7-8 to TRBJ2-3; D tentatively fits TRBD1 or TRBD2 (6 bases each). CDR1 and CDR2 (germline): SGHVS, FQNEAQ. CDR3 length: 15 residues. CDR3 DNA sequence: TGTGTCAGCAGCTTAGCGTCCCAAGGGGGGAATACGCAGTATTTT. Encoded protein: CVSSLASQGGNTQYF.

This clonotype was seen once. This chain joins TRBV21-1 and TRBJ1-2; TRBD1, as called in the table, went unchecked against the DNA. TRBV21-1 is listed as a pseudogene. The CDR3 covers 19 residues. The CDR3 nucleotides are TGTGCCAGCAGCCGGGACGTGAGACCGAGGGAAAGATTTAACTATGGCTACACCTTC. Amino acid sequence: CASSRDVRPRERFNYGYTF.

CDR3 DNA: TGTGCCAGCAGCAAGACAGGGGTTCGGGCGGATACGCAGTATTTT. This gives the protein CASSKTGVRADTQYF. V gene TRBV7-2 combines with J gene TRBJ2-3, with TRBD1 matching 8 bases. The V segment lost 5 bases and the J segment 6 bases; nucleotides outside the gene matches: 10. Germline values: CDR1 SGHTA, CDR2 FQGNSA. This CDR3 has 15 residues.